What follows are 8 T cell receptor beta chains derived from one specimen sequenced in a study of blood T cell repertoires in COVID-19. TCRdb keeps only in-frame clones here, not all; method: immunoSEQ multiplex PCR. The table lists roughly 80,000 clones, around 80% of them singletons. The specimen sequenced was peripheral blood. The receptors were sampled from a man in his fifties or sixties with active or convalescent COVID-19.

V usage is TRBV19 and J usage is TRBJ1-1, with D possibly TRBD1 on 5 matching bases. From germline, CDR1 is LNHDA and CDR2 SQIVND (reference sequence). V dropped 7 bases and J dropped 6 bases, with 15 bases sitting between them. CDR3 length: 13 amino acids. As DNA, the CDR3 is TGTGCCAGTACCCTAGGGGTAAACGCTGAAGCTTTCTTT. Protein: CASTLGVNAEAFF.

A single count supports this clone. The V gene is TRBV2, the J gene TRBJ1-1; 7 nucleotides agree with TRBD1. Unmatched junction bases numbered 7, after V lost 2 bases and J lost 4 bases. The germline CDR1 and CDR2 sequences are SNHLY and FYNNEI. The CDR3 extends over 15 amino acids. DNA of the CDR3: TGTGCCAGCAGTGAAACGGCAGGGGGTAGCACTGAAGCTTTCTTT. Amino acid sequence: CASSETAGGSTEAFF.

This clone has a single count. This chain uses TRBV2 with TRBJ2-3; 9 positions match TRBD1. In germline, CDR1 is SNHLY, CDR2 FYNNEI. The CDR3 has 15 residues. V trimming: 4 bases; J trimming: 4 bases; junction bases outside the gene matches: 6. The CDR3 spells CASSGGTGRSDTQYF. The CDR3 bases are TGTGCCAGCAGTGGGGGGACAGGGCGGTCAGATACGCAGTATTTT.

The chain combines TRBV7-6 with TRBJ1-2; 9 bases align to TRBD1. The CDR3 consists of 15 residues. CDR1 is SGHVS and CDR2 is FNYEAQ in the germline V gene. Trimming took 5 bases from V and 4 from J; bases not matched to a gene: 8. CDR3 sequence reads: CASSLQGADSYGYTF. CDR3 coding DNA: TGTGCCAGCAGCCTACAGGGGGCGGATAGCTATGGCTACACCTTC.

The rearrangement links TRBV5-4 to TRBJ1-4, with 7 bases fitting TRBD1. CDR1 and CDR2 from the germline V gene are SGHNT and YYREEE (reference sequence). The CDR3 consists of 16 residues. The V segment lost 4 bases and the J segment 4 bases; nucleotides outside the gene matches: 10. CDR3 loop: CASSQGDDRVNEKLFF. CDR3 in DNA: TGTGCCAGCAGCCAAGGGGACGACAGGGTTAATGAAAAACTGTTTTTT.

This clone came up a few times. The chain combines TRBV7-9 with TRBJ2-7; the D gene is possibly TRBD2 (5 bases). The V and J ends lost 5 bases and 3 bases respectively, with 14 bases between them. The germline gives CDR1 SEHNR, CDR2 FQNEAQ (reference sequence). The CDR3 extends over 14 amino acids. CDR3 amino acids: CASSHPGGVYEQYF. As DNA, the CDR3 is TGTGCCAGCAGCCACCCCGGAGGTGTCTACGAGCAGTACTTC. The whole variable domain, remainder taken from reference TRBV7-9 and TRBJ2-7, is DTGVSQNPRHKITKRGQNVTFRCDPISEHNRLYWYRQTLGQGPEFLTYFQNEAQLEKSRLLSDRFSAERPKGSFSTLEIQRTEQGDSAMYLCASSHPGGVYEQYFGPGTRLTVT.

The CDR3 DNA follows: TGTGCCAGCAGCCCACAGTCCGGGGAGCTGTTTTTT. Residues: CASSPQSGELFF. This rearrangement joins TRBV5-4 to TRBJ2-2; the D is unclear. Deletions cut 4 bases from V and 6 bases from J, with 7 bases between. This CDR3 spans 12 amino acids. CDR1 is SGHNT, CDR2 YYREEE, per germline (reference sequence).

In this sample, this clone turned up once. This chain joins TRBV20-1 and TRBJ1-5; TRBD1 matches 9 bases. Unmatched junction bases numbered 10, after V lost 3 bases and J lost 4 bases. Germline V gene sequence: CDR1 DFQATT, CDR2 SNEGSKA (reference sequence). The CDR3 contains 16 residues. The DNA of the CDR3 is TGCAGTGCTAGTCCGGGACAGGGACTACGAAATCAGCCCCAGCATTTT. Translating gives CSASPGQGLRNQPQHF.